The rows below give T cell receptor beta chains drawn from one sample of a study of CD8+CD57+ T cells in acquired aplastic anemia. TCRdb analysed the reads with MiXCR anew, one entry per CDR3 protein. The table lists around 150,000 distinct CDR3 sequences, around 40% of them singletons. Material: sorted CD4+, CD8+, or CD8+CD57+ T cells (not recorded which) from PBMCs. The receptors here all came from a human donor in good health. The CDR3 runs from the conserved cysteine through the conserved F or W. The order of the fields is J gene, CDR3 length, V gene, D gene, clone size, CDR3 protein, CDR3 DNA. D genes are given only for firm matches. Clone size is shown for a subset of rows, as once, few, many or a class of expanded clone.

j_call: TRBJ2-7; cdr3_length: 11; v_call: TRBV10-3; d_call: -; clone_size: -; cdr3_aa: CAISEGREQYF; cdr3_nt: TGTGCCATCAGTGAGGGGAGGGAGCAGTACTTC
j_call: TRBJ2-7; cdr3_length: 13; v_call: TRBV15; d_call: -; clone_size: -; cdr3_aa: CATSRDPEYEQYF; cdr3_nt: TGTGCCACCAGCAGAGATCCTGAGTACGAGCAGTACTTC
j_call: TRBJ2-3; cdr3_length: 14; v_call: TRBV28; d_call: -; clone_size: few; cdr3_aa: CASSEEPYTDTQYF; cdr3_nt: TGTGCCAGCAGTGAGGAGCCGTACACAGATACGCAGTATTTT
j_call: TRBJ1-4; cdr3_length: 16; v_call: TRBV10-3; d_call: -; clone_size: many; cdr3_aa: CAISGRKGGLGEKLFF; cdr3_nt: TGTGCCATCAGTGGCCGTAAGGGTGGGTTGGGTGAAAAACTGTTTTTT
j_call: TRBJ1-6; cdr3_length: 16; v_call: TRBV27; d_call: TRBD1; clone_size: -; cdr3_aa: CASSLRTGAYNSPLHF; cdr3_nt: TGTGCCAGCAGTTTAAGGACAGGTGCCTATAATTCACCCCTCCACTTT
j_call: TRBJ2-7; cdr3_length: 15; v_call: TRBV20-1; d_call: -; clone_size: many; cdr3_aa: CSLKGEGKPSYEQYF; cdr3_nt: TGCAGCCTAAAGGGGGAGGGGAAACCCTCCTACGAGCAGTACTTC
j_call: TRBJ1-5; cdr3_length: 15; v_call: TRBV6-2/TRBV6-3; d_call: TRBD1; clone_size: -; cdr3_aa: CASSYPGGVNQPQHF; cdr3_nt: TGTGCCAGCAGTTACCCAGGGGGGGTGAATCAGCCCCAGCATTTT
j_call: TRBJ1-5; cdr3_length: 14; v_call: TRBV2; d_call: -; clone_size: many; cdr3_aa: CASRVGVSNQPQHF; cdr3_nt: TGTGCCAGCAGAGTTGGGGTTAGCAATCAGCCCCAGCATTTT
j_call: TRBJ2-2; cdr3_length: 13; v_call: TRBV20-1; d_call: -; clone_size: many; cdr3_aa: CSARDLAPGELFF; cdr3_nt: TGCAGTGCTAGAGACTTAGCCCCCGGGGAGCTGTTTTTT
j_call: TRBJ2-7; cdr3_length: 14; v_call: TRBV18; d_call: -; clone_size: few; cdr3_aa: CASSPLGGIYEQYF; cdr3_nt: TGTGCCAGCTCACCACTCGGCGGAATCTACGAGCAGTACTTC
j_call: TRBJ1-1; cdr3_length: 14; v_call: TRBV20-1; d_call: -; clone_size: many; cdr3_aa: CSASPEVLNTEAFF; cdr3_nt: TGCAGTGCTAGTCCGGAAGTCTTGAACACTGAAGCTTTCTTT
j_call: TRBJ1-5; cdr3_length: 16; v_call: TRBV20-1; d_call: -; clone_size: many; cdr3_aa: CSARDRTKGGNQPQHF; cdr3_nt: TGCAGTGCTAGAGATAGGACAAAAGGAGGGAATCAGCCCCAGCATTTT
j_call: TRBJ2-5; cdr3_length: 17; v_call: TRBV27; d_call: -; clone_size: -; cdr3_aa: CASSLFPISGTQETQYF; cdr3_nt: TGTGCCAGCAGTTTATTCCCAATTAGCGGAACACAAGAGACCCAGTACTTC
j_call: TRBJ1-2; cdr3_length: 13; v_call: TRBV10-3; d_call: -; clone_size: many; cdr3_aa: CAIRTDSNYGYTF; cdr3_nt: TGTGCCATCAGGACGGACAGCAACTATGGCTACACCTTC
j_call: TRBJ2-5; cdr3_length: 18; v_call: TRBV14; d_call: TRBD1; clone_size: many; cdr3_aa: CASSPGTETRPLQETQYF; cdr3_nt: TGTGCCAGCAGCCCGGGGACAGAAACCCGTCCTCTACAAGAGACCCAGTACTTC
j_call: TRBJ2-7; cdr3_length: 14; v_call: TRBV20-1; d_call: -; clone_size: -; cdr3_aa: CSATPDTDSYEQYF; cdr3_nt: TGCAGTGCTACCCCGGACACCGACTCCTACGAGCAGTACTTC
j_call: TRBJ1-5; cdr3_length: 14; v_call: TRBV6-1; d_call: -; clone_size: -; cdr3_aa: CASSEQGYNQPQHF; cdr3_nt: TGTGCCAGCAGTGAGCAGGGGTACAATCAGCCCCAGCATTTT
j_call: TRBJ2-7; cdr3_length: 11; v_call: TRBV7-2; d_call: -; clone_size: many; cdr3_aa: CASSLSHEQYF; cdr3_nt: TGTGCCAGCAGCTTAAGCCACGAGCAGTACTTC
j_call: TRBJ1-1; cdr3_length: 13; v_call: TRBV6-1; d_call: -; clone_size: many; cdr3_aa: CASLFDMNTEAFF; cdr3_nt: TGTGCCAGCCTTTTCGACATGAACACTGAAGCTTTCTTT
j_call: TRBJ2-3; cdr3_length: 12; v_call: TRBV9; d_call: -; clone_size: -; cdr3_aa: CASSGEGDTQYF; cdr3_nt: TGTGCCAGCAGCGGAGAGGGGGATACGCAGTATTTT
j_call: TRBJ2-1; cdr3_length: 13; v_call: TRBV7-6; d_call: TRBD1; clone_size: -; cdr3_aa: CASSPGQVNEQFF; cdr3_nt: TGTGCCAGCAGCCCTGGACAGGTCAATGAGCAGTTCTTC
j_call: TRBJ2-1; cdr3_length: 16; v_call: TRBV7-9; d_call: TRBD2; clone_size: many; cdr3_aa: CASSPTMAGGRNEQFF; cdr3_nt: TGTGCCAGCAGCCCTACTATGGCGGGAGGGAGGAATGAGCAGTTCTTC
j_call: TRBJ1-4; cdr3_length: 13; v_call: TRBV15; d_call: -; clone_size: many; cdr3_aa: CATSREKREKLFF; cdr3_nt: TGTGCCACCAGCAGAGAAAAGCGTGAAAAACTGTTTTTT
j_call: TRBJ1-1; cdr3_length: 13; v_call: TRBV7-9; d_call: -; clone_size: many; cdr3_aa: CASSLSSVTEAFF; cdr3_nt: TGTGCCAGCAGCTTATCTAGTGTCACTGAAGCTTTCTTT
j_call: TRBJ2-7; cdr3_length: 14; v_call: TRBV20-1; d_call: TRBD2; clone_size: few; cdr3_aa: CSARGTSGSYEQYF; cdr3_nt: TGCAGTGCTAGGGGGACTAGCGGATCCTACGAGCAGTACTTC
j_call: TRBJ2-7; cdr3_length: 14; v_call: TRBV11-3; d_call: -; clone_size: many; cdr3_aa: CASSFRRSTYEQYF; cdr3_nt: TGTGCCAGCAGCTTCAGGCGGAGTACCTACGAGCAGTACTTC
j_call: TRBJ1-2; cdr3_length: 15; v_call: TRBV6-1; d_call: TRBD1; clone_size: many; cdr3_aa: CASSATPGTGNGYTF; cdr3_nt: TGTGCCAGCAGTGCCACCCCCGGGACAGGGAACGGCTACACCTTC
j_call: TRBJ2-5; cdr3_length: 15; v_call: TRBV12-3/TRBV12-4; d_call: TRBD2; clone_size: many; cdr3_aa: CASSLGTSGRETQYF; cdr3_nt: TGTGCCAGCAGTTTGGGGACTAGCGGGAGGGAGACCCAGTACTTC
j_call: TRBJ2-5; cdr3_length: 15; v_call: TRBV4-3; d_call: -; clone_size: many; cdr3_aa: CASSQEGGTRGTQYF; cdr3_nt: TGCGCCAGCAGCCAAGAGGGTGGGACAAGAGGGACCCAGTACTTC
j_call: TRBJ2-3; cdr3_length: 14; v_call: TRBV5-5; d_call: -; clone_size: many; cdr3_aa: CASSLESSTDTQYF; cdr3_nt: TGTGCCAGCAGCTTAGAGTCTAGCACAGATACGCAGTATTTT
j_call: TRBJ1-6; cdr3_length: 14; v_call: TRBV6-2/TRBV6-3; d_call: -; clone_size: -; cdr3_aa: CASSEGGPSSPLHF; cdr3_nt: TGTGCCAGCAGTGAGGGCGGTCCTAGTTCACCCCTCCACTTT
j_call: TRBJ1-2; cdr3_length: 15; v_call: TRBV7-2; d_call: TRBD1; clone_size: many; cdr3_aa: CASSAWGQQPFGYTF; cdr3_nt: TGTGCCAGCAGCGCCTGGGGACAGCAACCTTTTGGCTACACCTTC
j_call: TRBJ2-6; cdr3_length: 15; v_call: TRBV20-1; d_call: -; clone_size: many; cdr3_aa: CSAPRGISGANVLTF; cdr3_nt: TGCAGTGCGCCCCGTGGTATCTCTGGGGCCAACGTCCTGACTTTC
j_call: TRBJ1-3; cdr3_length: 14; v_call: TRBV11-2; d_call: TRBD1; clone_size: many; cdr3_aa: CASSWDSRGNTIYF; cdr3_nt: TGTGCCAGCAGCTGGGACAGCCGGGGAAACACCATATATTTT
j_call: TRBJ2-6; cdr3_length: 20; v_call: TRBV14; d_call: TRBD1; clone_size: -; cdr3_aa: CASSLNYWDRGYSGANVLTF; cdr3_nt: TGTGCCAGCAGCCTCAACTATTGGGACAGGGGGTACTCTGGGGCCAACGTCCTGACTTTC
j_call: TRBJ2-1; cdr3_length: 15; v_call: TRBV3-1; d_call: TRBD2; clone_size: many; cdr3_aa: CASSPGGSYWNEQFF; cdr3_nt: TGTGCCAGCAGCCCCGGGGGGTCTTACTGGAATGAGCAGTTCTTC
j_call: TRBJ1-5; cdr3_length: 16; v_call: TRBV19; d_call: -; clone_size: many; cdr3_aa: CASSDRGGYSNQPQHF; cdr3_nt: TGTGCCAGTAGTGACCGTGGGGGGTATAGCAATCAGCCCCAGCATTTT